This T cell receptor beta chain was found in a study of cytomegalovirus exposure and HLA in healthy donors. With regard to this clone: Antigen unknown.

The PCR was carried out with 60 Vbeta primers and 13 Jbeta primers. This table comes from immunoSEQ multiplex PCR, and its TCRdb copy is limited to in-frame clones, with some not included. The sample includes 150,000 to 200,000 clones, roughly 8.7% of them seen just once. Whole-study results and caveats: A missense variant in DCLRE1C was later tied to TCR beta V- and J-gene trimming. Reportedly, a later analysis found an Asian-associated ancestry cluster had fewer N-insertions than the approximately 600-donor mean. CMV serostatus was the sole immune exposure information available.

The CDR3 totals 18 residues. Looked up from germline, CDR1 is SEHNR and CDR2 is FQNEAQ (reference sequence). The ends lost 3 bases at V and 2 bases at J; junction bases unmatched: 14. This sequence joins TRBV7-9 and TRBJ2-3; 7 bases match TRBD1. The source is a woman aged 25 to 39 in good health and CMV-seropositive. Sequencing was performed on PBMCs. Written as DNA, the CDR3 is TGTGCCAGCAGCTTTGGGCTACTTACAGGGGTCACCACAGATACGCAGTATTTT. This gives the protein CASSFGLLTGVTTDTQYF.